This TCR beta chain emerged from a study of blood T cell repertoires in COVID-19. This clone was picked up one time. Participant ages covered roughly 18 to 89 years across 25 or so US areas. Clinical histories supplied by participants themselves formed the basis of cohort assignment. This CDR3 has 13 amino acids. Trimming removed 10 bases at V and 4 bases at J, with 16 bases between. In germline, CDR1 is SNHLY, CDR2 FYNNEI. This table comes from immunoSEQ multiplex PCR, and its TCRdb copy is limited to in-frame clones, with some not included. The table lists about 480,000 clones, 88% of them singletons.

The origin of this receptor is a woman in her forties who had recovered from COVID-19. This rearrangement joins TRBV2 to TRBJ1-1; possibly TRBD1 for D (5 bases). Sequenced material: PBMCs or T cells enriched from blood (not recorded which). CDR3 DNA: TGTGCCACCCGACAGTTCATGGGCACTGAAGCTTTCTTT. It specifies CATRQFMGTEAFF.